This T cell receptor beta chain appears in the sequencing data of a study of OX40 agonist ivuxolimab in advanced cancers. Study-wide results and caveats: Clones of CD4+ and CD8+ blood T cells grew by week 6 at doses of 0.1 to 3.0 mg/kg.

With regard to this clone: Its specificity is not known.

TCRdb's copy holds only in-frame clones and misses some; the assay was immunoSEQ multiplex PCR. The table shows tens of thousands of clones, with more than 65% occurring only once. Germline CDR1 reads MDHEN; CDR2 reads SYDVKM. The length of the CDR3 is 17 residues. With 6 bases clipped from V and 6 bases from J, the junction kept 13 bases outside the gene matches. This receptor was obtained from an adult with an advanced solid tumor such as melanoma, head and neck, liver or kidney cancer. The source material was CD4+ or CD8+ T cells sorted from blood, sampled in a trial of the OX40 agonist ivuxolimab. The chain is built from TRBV28 and TRBJ2-7; 14 nucleotides match TRBD2. The CDR3 reads CASRPGLAGGPGGEQYF. Written as DNA, the CDR3 is TGTGCCAGCAGGCCCGGACTAGCGGGAGGCCCAGGGGGCGAGCAGTACTTC.